This T cell receptor beta chain was recorded in a study of shared clonotypes between healthy human individuals. This clone has only one observation. This table comes from immunoSEQ multiplex PCR, and its TCRdb copy is limited to in-frame clones, with some not included. The table shows 2 million to 2.5 million clones, with about 92% occurring only once. V gave up 1 base and J gave up 4 bases; unmatched junction bases: 6. Germline lookup yields CDR1 LGHNA and CDR2 YNFKEQ. The CDR3 loop spans 15 amino acids. The sequenced sample consisted of naive CD4+ T cells from PBMCs. Subset indicated: CD45RA+ positively selected. This TCR was sampled from a man between 18 and 35 years old in good health. Some clones in this sample may be carry-over from other donors' samples. V usage is TRBV4-2 and J usage is TRBJ2-7; 8 nucleotides line up with TRBD1. The CDR3 region is CASSQARQGRYEQYF. CDR3 nucleotides: TGTGCCAGCAGCCAAGCCCGACAGGGGAGGTACGAGCAGTACTTC.